This TCR beta chain was sequenced in a study of glioma-infiltrating T cells. Study-wide findings and caveats: Tissue and blood shared very few CDR3 sequences. Gliomas, especially low-grade, showed above-expected tissue-blood divergence; non-neoplastic patients showed below.

Amplification of TCR alpha and beta CDR3 regions from RNA used iRepertoire nested multiplex PCR. One-step reverse transcription and amplification started from about 100-400 ng of tissue mRNA or PBMC total RNA. MiXCR was run by TCRdb on the multiplex PCR reads, yielding one entry per CDR3 protein. The repertoire has about 110,000 distinct CDR3 sequences, under 30% of them found once; the top ten carry about 30%. This clonotype came up many times. Antigen: not known. The CDR3 length is 13 residues. The ends lost 6 bases at V and 1 base at J; junction bases unmatched: 3. Germline loops: CDR1 DFQATT, CDR2 SNEGSKA (reference sequence).

This chain uses TRBV20-1 with TRBJ1-1; TRBD1 matches at 9 bases. The sequenced material came from glioma tissue, nonneoplastic brain tissue, or PBMCs (not recorded which). The sequence came from a human donor with low-grade glioma or glioblastoma, undergoing nonglioma brain surgery, or in good health (not recorded which). This CDR3 is CSALTGGNTEAFF. The CDR3 nucleotides read TGCAGTGCGCTGACAGGGGGGAACACTGAAGCTTTCTTT.